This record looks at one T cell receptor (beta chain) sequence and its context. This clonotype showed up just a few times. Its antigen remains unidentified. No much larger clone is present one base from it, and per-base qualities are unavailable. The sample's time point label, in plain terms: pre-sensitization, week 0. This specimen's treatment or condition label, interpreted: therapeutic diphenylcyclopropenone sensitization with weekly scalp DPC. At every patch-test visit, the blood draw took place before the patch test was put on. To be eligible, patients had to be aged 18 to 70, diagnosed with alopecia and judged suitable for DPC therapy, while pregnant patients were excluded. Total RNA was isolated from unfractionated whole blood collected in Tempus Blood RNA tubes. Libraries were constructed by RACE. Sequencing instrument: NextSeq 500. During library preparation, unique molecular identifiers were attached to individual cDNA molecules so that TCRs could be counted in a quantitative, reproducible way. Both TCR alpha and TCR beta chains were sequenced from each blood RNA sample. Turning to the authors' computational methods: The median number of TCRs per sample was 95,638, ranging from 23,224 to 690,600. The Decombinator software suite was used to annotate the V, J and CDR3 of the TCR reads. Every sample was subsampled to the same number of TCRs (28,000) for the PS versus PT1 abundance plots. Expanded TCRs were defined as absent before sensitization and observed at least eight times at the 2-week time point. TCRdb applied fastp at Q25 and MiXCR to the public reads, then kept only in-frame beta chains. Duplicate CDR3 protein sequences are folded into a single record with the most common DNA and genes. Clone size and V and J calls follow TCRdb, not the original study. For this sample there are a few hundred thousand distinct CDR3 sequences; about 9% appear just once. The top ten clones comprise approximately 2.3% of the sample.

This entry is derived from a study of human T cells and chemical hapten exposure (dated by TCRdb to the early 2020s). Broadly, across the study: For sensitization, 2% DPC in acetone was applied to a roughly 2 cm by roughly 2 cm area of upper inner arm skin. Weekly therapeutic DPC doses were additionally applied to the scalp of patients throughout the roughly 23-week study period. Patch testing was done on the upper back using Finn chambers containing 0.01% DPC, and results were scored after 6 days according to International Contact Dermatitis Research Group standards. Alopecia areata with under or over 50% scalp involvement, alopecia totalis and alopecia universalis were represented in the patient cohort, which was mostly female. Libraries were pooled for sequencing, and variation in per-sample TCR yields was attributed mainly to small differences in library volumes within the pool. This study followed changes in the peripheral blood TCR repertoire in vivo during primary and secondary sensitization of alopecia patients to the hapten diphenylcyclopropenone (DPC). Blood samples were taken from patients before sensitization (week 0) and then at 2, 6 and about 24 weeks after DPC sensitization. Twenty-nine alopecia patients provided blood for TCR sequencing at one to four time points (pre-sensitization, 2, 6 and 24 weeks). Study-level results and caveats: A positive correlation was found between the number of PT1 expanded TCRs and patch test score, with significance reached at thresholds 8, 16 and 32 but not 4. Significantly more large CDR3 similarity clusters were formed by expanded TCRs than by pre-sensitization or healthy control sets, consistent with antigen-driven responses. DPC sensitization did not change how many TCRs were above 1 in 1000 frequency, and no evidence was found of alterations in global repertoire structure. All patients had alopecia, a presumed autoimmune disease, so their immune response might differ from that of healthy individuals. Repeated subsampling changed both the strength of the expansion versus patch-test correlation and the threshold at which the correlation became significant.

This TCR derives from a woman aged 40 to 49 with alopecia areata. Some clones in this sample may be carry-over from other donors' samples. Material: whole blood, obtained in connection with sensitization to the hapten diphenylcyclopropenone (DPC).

For the CDR3, the sequence is CSVGGDRVNTEAFF. The sequence in DNA is TGCAGCGTTGGAGGGGACCGGGTGAACACTGAAGCTTTCTTT. The V and J segments used are TRBV29-1 and TRBJ1-1; the best D guess is TRBD1, with 5 bases matching. Measured from the cysteine to the phenylalanine, the CDR3 is 14 residues long. Here the CDR3 DNA is all that survives: 42 bases in frame from base 1. V is reduced by 4 bases and J by 0 bases, leaving a spacing of 12 bases between them. The germline V gene provides CDR1 SQVTM and CDR2 ANQGSEA.